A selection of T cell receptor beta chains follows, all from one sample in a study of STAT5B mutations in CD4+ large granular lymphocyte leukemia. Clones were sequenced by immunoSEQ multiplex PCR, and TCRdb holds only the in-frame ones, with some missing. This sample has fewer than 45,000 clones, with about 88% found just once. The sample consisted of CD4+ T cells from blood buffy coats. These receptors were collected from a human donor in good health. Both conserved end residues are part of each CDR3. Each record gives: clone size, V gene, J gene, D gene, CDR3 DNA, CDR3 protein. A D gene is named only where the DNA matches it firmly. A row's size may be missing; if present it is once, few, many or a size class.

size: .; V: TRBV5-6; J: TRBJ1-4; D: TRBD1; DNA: TGTGCCAGCAGCTCGCGGACAGGGCGGGGTGAAAAACTGTTTTTT; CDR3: CASSSRTGRGEKLFF
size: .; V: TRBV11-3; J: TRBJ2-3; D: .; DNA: TGTGCCAGCAGCTTAGACCCCTGGGGCGTGGGCACAGATACGCAGTATTTT; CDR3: CASSLDPWGVGTDTQYF
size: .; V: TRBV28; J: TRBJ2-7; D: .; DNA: TGTGCCAGCAGTTCCGGGACACCATACGAGCAGTACTTC; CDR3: CASSSGTPYEQYF
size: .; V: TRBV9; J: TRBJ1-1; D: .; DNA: TGTGCCAGCAGCGTAGGCGGGGGGGCCACTGAAGCTTTCTTT; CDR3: CASSVGGGATEAFF
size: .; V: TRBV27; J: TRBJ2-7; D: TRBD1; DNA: TGTGCCAGCAGTTTGAAGGGACAGCTCTACGAGCAGTACTTC; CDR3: CASSLKGQLYEQYF
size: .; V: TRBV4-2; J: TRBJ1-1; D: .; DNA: TGTGCCAGCAGCCAAGATACCCGGGGCCCTGAAGCTTTCTTT; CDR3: CASSQDTRGPEAFF
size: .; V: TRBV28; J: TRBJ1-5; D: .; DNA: TGTGCCAGCAGTCCGTCCGTCGACAGGACCAATAGCAATCAGCCCCAGCATTTT; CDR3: CASSPSVDRTNSNQPQHF
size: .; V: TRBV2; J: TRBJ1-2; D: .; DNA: TGTGCCAGCAGTGTCCAGACAGGTGGCTACACCTTC; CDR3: CASSVQTGGYTF
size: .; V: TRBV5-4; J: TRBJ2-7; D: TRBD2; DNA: TGTGCCAGCAGCTTGGGAGGGCCTAGCGGGAGTATGGTGCAGTACTTC; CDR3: CASSLGGPSGSMVQYF
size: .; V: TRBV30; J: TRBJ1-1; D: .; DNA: TGTGCCTGGAACCCAGGGAACACTGAAGCTTTCTTT; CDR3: CAWNPGNTEAFF
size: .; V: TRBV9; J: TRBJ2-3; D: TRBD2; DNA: TGTGCCAGCAGCGCCAGACTAGCGGGGACAGATACGCAGTATTTT; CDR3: CASSARLAGTDTQYF
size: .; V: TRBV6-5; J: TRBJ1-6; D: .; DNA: TGTGCCAGCAGTTACTTAGCGCGGGGTAATTCACCCCTCCACTTT; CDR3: CASSYLARGNSPLHF
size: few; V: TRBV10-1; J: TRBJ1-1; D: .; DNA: TGCGCCAGCAGTGAGTCAGCGGGATGGAACACTGAAGCTTTCTTT; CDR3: CASSESAGWNTEAFF
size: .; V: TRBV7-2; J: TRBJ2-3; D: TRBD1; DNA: TGTGCCAGCAGCTTAAGGCGGGGACAGGGTGCAGATACGCAGTATTTT; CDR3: CASSLRRGQGADTQYF
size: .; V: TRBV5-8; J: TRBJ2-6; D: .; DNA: TGTGCCAGCAGCCCGGGTCGGCCCTCTGGGGCCAACGTCCTGACTTTC; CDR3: CASSPGRPSGANVLTF
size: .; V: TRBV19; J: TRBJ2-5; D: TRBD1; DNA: TGTGCCAGTGGCGGGCAGGGGGCTGGGGAGACCCAGTACTTC; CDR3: CASGGQGAGETQYF
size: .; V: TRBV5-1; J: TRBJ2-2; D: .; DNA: TGCGCCAGCAGCTTGGTGGGCACCGGGGAGCTGTTTTTT; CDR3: CASSLVGTGELFF
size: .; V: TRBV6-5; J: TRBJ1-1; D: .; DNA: TGTGCCAGCAGTCTCGACAGGAACACTGAAGCTTTCTTT; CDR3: CASSLDRNTEAFF
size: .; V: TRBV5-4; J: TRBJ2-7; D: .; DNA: TGTGCCAGCAGCTTTCCGACGGATTCTCTATTCTACGAGCAGTACTTC; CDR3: CASSFPTDSLFYEQYF
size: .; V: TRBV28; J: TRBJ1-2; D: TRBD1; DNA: TGTGCCAGCAGTTTCGGGGACAGGTCCTATGGCTACACCTTC; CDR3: CASSFGDRSYGYTF
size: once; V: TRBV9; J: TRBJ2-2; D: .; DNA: TGTGCCAGCAGCGTAGAGGGGTTTGAACGAGGCGGGGAGCTGTTTTTT; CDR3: CASSVEGFERGGELFF
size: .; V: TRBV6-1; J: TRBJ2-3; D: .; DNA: TGTGCCAGCAAGGCGGGCGGGGCCCAAACGGATACGCAGTATTTT; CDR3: CASKAGGAQTDTQYF
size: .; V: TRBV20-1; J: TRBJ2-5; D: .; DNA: TGCAGTGCTAGATGGGGTGAGACCCAGTACTTC; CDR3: CSARWGETQYF
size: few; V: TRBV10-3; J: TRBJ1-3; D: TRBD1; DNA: TGTGCCATCAGTCCGCACCAGGGGGCTGGAAACACCATATATTTT; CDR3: CAISPHQGAGNTIYF
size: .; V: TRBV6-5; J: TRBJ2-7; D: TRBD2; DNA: TGTGCCAGCAGCCAGCGGGGGGGATACGAGCAGTACTTC; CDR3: CASSQRGGYEQYF
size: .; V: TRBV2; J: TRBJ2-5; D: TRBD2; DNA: TGTGCCAGCAGTGAAGCGCCACTAGCGGGAGGGTTTGGGTCCCAGTACTTC; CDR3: CASSEAPLAGGFGSQYF
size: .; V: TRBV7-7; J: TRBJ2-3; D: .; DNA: TGTGCCAGCACCCCACTAGGACCAGATACGCAGTATTTT; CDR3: CASTPLGPDTQYF
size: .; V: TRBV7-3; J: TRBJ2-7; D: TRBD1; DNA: TGTGCCAGCAGCCTCACGGGACAGGGGACCCACGAGCAGTACTTC; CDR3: CASSLTGQGTHEQYF
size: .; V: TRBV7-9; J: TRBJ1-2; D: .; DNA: TGTGCCAGCAGCCCGGACGGTAACTATGGCTACACCTTC; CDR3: CASSPDGNYGYTF
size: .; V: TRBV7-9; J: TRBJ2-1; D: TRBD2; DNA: TGTGCCAGCAGCCCAATAGCGGGAGTATCCTACAATGAGCAGTTCTTC; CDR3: CASSPIAGVSYNEQFF
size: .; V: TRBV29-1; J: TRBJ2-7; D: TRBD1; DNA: TGCAGCGTTGTTTTTGGGGTGGGGACAGGGGTCTACGAGCAGTACTTC; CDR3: CSVVFGVGTGVYEQYF
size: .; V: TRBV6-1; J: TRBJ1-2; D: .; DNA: TGTGCCAGCAGTGTTAGGGCGGCAGTCTCAGCGGAAGGCTACACCTTC; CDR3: CASSVRAAVSAEGYTF
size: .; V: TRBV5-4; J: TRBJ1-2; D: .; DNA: TGTGCCAGCAGCTTGGAATCCGGGACTGGCTACACCTTC; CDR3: CASSLESGTGYTF
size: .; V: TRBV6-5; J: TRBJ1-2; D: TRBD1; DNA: TGTGCCACCGGACAGGGTATTTCTGTCGGCTACACCTTC; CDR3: CATGQGISVGYTF
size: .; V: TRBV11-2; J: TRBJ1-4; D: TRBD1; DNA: TGTGCCAGCAGCTTAGAAGGCAGGGGGAATGAAAAACTGTTTTTT; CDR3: CASSLEGRGNEKLFF
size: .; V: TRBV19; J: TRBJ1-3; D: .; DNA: TGTGCCAGTACCCGCCCGTGGCGGACCAGCTCTGGAAACACCATATATTTT; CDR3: CASTRPWRTSSGNTIYF
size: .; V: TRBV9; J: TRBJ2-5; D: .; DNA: TGTGCCAGCAGCGTTACCGGGGGCCGGGAGACCCAGTACTTC; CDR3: CASSVTGGRETQYF
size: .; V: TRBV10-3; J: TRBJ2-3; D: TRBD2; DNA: TGTGCCATCCATAGCGGGAGGGCCGAAGATACGCAGTATTTT; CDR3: CAIHSGRAEDTQYF
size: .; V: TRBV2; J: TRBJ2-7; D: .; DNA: TGTGCCAGCAGGGGTGGGTCGTACGAGCAGTACTTC; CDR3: CASRGGSYEQYF
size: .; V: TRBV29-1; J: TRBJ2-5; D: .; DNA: TGCAGCGTTGAACACGAATCGGGAGAGACCCAGTACTTC; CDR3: CSVEHESGETQYF
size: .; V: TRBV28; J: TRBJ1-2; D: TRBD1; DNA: TGTGCCAGCAGCCACTATCCTCAGGGGGTAAATGGCTACACCTTC; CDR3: CASSHYPQGVNGYTF
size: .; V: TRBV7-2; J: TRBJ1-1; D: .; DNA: TGTGCCAGCAGCTTAGTAGGGGGTCTGAACACTGAAGCTTTCTTT; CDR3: CASSLVGGLNTEAFF